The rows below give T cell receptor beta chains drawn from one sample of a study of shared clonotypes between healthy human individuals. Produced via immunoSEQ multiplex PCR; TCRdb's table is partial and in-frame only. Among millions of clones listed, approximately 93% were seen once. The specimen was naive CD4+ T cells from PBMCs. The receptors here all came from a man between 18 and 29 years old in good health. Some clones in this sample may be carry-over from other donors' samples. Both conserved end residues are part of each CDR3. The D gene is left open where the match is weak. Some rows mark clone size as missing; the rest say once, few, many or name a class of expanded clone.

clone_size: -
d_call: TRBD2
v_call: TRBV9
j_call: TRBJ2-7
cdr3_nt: TGTGCCAGCAGCCCGTCTGGGACTAGCGGCTTTTACGAGCAGTACTTC
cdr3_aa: CASSPSGTSGFYEQYF

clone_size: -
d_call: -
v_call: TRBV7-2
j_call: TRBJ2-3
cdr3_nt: TGTGCCAGCAGCCCGAGTCCGACGGGGGCAAGAGATACGCAGTATTTT
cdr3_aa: CASSPSPTGARDTQYF

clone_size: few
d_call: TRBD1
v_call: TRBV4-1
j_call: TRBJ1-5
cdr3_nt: TGCGCCAGCAGCCAAGGGGACAGGGGGCCTAGTCAGCCCCAGCATTTT
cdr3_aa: CASSQGDRGPSQPQHF

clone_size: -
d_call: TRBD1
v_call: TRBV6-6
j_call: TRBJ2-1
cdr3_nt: TGTGCCAGCAGTGACAGGGGGATAAAGGATGAGCAGTTCTTC
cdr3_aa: CASSDRGIKDEQFF

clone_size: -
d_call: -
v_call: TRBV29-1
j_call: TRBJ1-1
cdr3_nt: TGCAGCTCTAAAGGCGTAGAAAAAGCTTTCTTT
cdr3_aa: CSSKGVEKAFF

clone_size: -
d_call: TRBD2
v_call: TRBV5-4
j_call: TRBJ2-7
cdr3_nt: TGTGCCAGCAGCGTAGGGACTAGCAGATCCTACGAGCAGTACTTC
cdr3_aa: CASSVGTSRSYEQYF

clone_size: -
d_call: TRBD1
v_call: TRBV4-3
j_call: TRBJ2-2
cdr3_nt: TGCGCCAGCAGCCGAAGGGGGCTGGGGGAGCTGTTTTTT
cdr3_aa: CASSRRGLGELFF

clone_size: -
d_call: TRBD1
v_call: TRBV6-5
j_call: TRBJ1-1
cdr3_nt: TGTGCCAGCAGTGGCGGGACAGAGAAAAGGGTAGCTTTCTTT
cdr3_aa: CASSGGTEKRVAFF

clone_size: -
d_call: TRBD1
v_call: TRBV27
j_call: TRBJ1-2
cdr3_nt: TGTGCCAGCAGTTTTTACCCGACAGGGCAAATAGGCGGCTACACCTTC
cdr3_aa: CASSFYPTGQIGGYTF

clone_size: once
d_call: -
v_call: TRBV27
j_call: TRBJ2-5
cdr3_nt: TGTGCCAGCAGTTTAAGGGCCGGGACCCAGTACTTC
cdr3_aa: CASSLRAGTQYF

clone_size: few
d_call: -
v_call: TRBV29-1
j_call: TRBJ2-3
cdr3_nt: TGCAGCGCAGGCACAGATACGCAGTATTTT
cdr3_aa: CSAGTDTQYF

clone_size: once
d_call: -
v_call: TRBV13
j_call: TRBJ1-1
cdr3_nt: TGTGCCAGCAGACACACCAGGATGAACACTGAAGCTTTCTTT
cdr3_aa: CASRHTRMNTEAFF

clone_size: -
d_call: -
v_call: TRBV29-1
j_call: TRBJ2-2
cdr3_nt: TGCAGCGTTTTTTCGGCTACGAACACCGGGGAGCTGTTTTTT
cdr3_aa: CSVFSATNTGELFF

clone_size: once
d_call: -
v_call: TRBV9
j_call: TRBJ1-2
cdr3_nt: TGTGCCAGCAGCGTGTCGCCAGCCCCTGATGGCTACACCTTC
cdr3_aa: CASSVSPAPDGYTF

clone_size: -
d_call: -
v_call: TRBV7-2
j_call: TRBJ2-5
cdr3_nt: TGTGCCAGCAGCCCGGGGACCCCTCGCGGGGAGACCCAGTACTTC
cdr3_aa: CASSPGTPRGETQYF

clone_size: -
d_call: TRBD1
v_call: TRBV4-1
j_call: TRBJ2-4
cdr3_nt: TGCGCCAGCAGCCAAGCCACCGGGACAGGGCTCGGTCTAGCCAAAAACATTCAGTACTTC
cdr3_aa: CASSQATGTGLGLAKNIQYF

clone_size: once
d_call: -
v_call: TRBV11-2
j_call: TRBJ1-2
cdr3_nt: TGTGCCAGCAGAAATCCGGACGGCCATTACTACTATGGCTACACCTTC
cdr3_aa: CASRNPDGHYYYGYTF

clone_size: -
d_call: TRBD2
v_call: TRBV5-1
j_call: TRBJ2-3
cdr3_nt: TGCGCCAGCAGCTCAGGACTAGCGGGATCCACAGATACGCAGTATTTT
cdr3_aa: CASSSGLAGSTDTQYF

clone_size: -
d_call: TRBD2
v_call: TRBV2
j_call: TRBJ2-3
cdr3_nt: TGTGCCAGCACAGGGGTTAGCGGGAGGGCAGATACGCAGTATTTT
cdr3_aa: CASTGVSGRADTQYF

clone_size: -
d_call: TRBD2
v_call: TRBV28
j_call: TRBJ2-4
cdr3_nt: TGTGCCAGCAGAAGCGGGAGAAACATTCAGTACTTC
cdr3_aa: CASRSGRNIQYF

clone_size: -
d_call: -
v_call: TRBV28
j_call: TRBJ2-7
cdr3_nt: TGTGCCAGCAGTTCCCCGGACAAGAGATTCTACGAGCAGTACTTC
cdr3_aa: CASSSPDKRFYEQYF

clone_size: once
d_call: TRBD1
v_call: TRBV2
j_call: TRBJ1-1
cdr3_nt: TGTGCCAGCGGACAAACAGGGGGCGTCACTGAAGCTTTCTTT
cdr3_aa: CASGQTGGVTEAFF

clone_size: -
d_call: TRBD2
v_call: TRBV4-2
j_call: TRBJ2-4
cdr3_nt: TGTGCCAGCAGCCAAGATCTCGGGGGGGTGGGAGCCAAAAACATTCAGTACTTC
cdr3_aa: CASSQDLGGVGAKNIQYF

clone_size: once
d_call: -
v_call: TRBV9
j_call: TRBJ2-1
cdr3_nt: TGTGCCAGCAGCGTACGCTCTGCGAGCCCCAATGAGCAGTTCTTC
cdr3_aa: CASSVRSASPNEQFF

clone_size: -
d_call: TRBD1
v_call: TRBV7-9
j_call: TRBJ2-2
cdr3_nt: TGTGCCAGCAGCTTACCCAGGGGGCAAGGCGGGGAGCTGTTTTTT
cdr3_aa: CASSLPRGQGGELFF

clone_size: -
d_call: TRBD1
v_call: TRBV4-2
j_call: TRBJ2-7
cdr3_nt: TGTGCCAGCAGCCAAGGCACAGGGGGCCCTTACGAGCAGTACTTC
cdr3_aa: CASSQGTGGPYEQYF

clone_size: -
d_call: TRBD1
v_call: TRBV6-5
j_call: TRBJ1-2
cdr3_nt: TGTGCCAGCAGACGACAGGGAAACTATGGCTACACCTTC
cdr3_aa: CASRRQGNYGYTF

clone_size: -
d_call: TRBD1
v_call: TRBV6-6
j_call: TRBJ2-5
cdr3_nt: TGTGCCAGCAGTCCTCCCGACAGGGACCAAGAGACCCAGTACTTC
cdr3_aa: CASSPPDRDQETQYF

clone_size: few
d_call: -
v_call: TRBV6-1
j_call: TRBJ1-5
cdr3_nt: TGTGCCAGCAGTGAAGCTGGGTATAGCAATCAGCCCCAGCATTTT
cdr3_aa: CASSEAGYSNQPQHF

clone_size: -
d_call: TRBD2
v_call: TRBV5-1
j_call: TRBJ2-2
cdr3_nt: TGCGCCAGCAGCTTAATAGCGGGAGGGGGCACCGGGGAGCTGTTTTTT
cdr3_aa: CASSLIAGGGTGELFF

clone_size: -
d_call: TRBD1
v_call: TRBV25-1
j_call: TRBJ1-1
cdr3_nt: TGTGCCAGCAGTGAATATCCCCACAGGGGCACTGAAGCTTTCTTT
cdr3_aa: CASSEYPHRGTEAFF

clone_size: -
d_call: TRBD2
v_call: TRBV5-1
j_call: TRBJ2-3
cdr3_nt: TGCGCCAGCAGCCAAACCCTCGGCGGGGGGTCTAGCACAGATACGCAGTATTTT
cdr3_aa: CASSQTLGGGSSTDTQYF

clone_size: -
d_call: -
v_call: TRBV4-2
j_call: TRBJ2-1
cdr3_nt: TGTGCCAGCAGCCAAGATCAGGGGGGCGATGAGCAGTTCTTC
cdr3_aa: CASSQDQGGDEQFF

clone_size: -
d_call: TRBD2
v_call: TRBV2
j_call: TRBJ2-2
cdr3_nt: TGTGCCAGCAGGGTAGGGGCGGGAGTGGTCGGGGAGCTGTTTTTT
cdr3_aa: CASRVGAGVVGELFF

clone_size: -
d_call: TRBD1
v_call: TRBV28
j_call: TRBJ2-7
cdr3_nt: TGTGCCAGCAGTTTTCCGGGACAGGGGGAAGGGCAGTACTTC
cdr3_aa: CASSFPGQGEGQYF

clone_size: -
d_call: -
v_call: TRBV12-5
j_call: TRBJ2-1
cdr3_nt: TGTGCTAGTGCCGGAGGGGTCATTGCCAGTCCTTACAATGAGCAGTTCTTC
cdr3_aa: CASAGGVIASPYNEQFF

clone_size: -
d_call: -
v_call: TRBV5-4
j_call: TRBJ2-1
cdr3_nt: TGTGCCAGCAGCTTGGACCCGGGAACGGGCAATGAGCAGTTCTTC
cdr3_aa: CASSLDPGTGNEQFF

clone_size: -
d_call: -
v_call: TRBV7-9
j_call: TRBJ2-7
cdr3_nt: TGTGCCAGCAGCTTAGAGTCGGCCCGGGCGGTCGAGCAGTACTTC
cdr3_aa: CASSLESARAVEQYF

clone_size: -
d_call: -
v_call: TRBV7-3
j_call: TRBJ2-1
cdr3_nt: TGTGCCAGCAGCTTGACTAGGAATACTGAGCAGTTCTTC
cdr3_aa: CASSLTRNTEQFF

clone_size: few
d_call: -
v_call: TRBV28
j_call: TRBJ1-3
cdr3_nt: TGTGCCAGCAGTTTGGGAAACACCATATATTTT
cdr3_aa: CASSLGNTIYF

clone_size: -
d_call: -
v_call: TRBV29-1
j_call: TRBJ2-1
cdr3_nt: TGCAGCGGAACGAGACAGGTTAACAATGAGCAGTTCTTC
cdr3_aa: CSGTRQVNNEQFF

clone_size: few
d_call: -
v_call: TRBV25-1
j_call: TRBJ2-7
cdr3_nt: TGTGCCAGCAGTGTGTCACAACTGGGCGAGCAGTACTTC
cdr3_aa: CASSVSQLGEQYF